This record looks at one T cell receptor beta chain sequence and its context. The data originate from a study of blood T cell repertoires in COVID-19. This CDR3 has 13 amino acids. Between the trimmed V and J ends, which lost 6 bases and 5 bases, there was a span of 10 bases. This table comes from immunoSEQ multiplex PCR, and its TCRdb copy is limited to in-frame clones, with some not included. The sample holds 150,000 to 200,000 clones; approximately 82% are singletons and the top ten take 6.5% to 7%. Sequencing was done on a sample of peripheral blood. The TCR originated in a human donor with acute or convalescent COVID-19. The donor label of this sample is uncertain. V gene TRBV12-3 or TRBV12-4 combines with J gene TRBJ2-2; no firm D call. In nucleotides, the CDR3 is TGTGCCAGCAGGGCAACAGATACCGGGGAGCTGTTTTTT. Its protein product is CASRATDTGELFF.